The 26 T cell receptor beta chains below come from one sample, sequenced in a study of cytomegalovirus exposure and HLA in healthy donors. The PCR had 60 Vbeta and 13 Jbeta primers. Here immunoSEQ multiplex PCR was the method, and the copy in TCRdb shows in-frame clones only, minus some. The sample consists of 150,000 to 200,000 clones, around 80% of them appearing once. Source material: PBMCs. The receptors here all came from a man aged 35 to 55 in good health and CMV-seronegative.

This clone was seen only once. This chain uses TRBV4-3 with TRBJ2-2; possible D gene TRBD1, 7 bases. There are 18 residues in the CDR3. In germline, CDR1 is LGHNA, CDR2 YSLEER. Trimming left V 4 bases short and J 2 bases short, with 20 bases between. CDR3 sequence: CASSPFWGGTANTGELFF. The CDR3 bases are TGCGCCAGCAGCCCCTTCTGGGGCGGGACAGCAAACACCGGGGAGCTGTTTTTT.

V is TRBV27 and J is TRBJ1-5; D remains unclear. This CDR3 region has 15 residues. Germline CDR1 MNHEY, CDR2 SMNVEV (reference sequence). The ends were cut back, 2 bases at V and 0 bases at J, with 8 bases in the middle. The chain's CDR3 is CASSLTQVSNQPQHF. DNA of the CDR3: TGTGCCAGCAGTTTAACCCAGGTTAGCAATCAGCCCCAGCATTTT.

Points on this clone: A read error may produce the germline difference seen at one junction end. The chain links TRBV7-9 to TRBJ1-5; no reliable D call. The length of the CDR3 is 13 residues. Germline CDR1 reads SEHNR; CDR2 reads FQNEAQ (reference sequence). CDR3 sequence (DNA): TGTTCCAGCAGCTTGGGCGAGAACCAGCCCCAGCATTTT. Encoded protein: CSSSLGENQPQHF.

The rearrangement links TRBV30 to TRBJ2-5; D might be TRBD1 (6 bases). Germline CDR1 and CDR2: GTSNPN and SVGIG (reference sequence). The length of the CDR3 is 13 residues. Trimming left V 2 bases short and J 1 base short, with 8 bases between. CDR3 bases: TGTGCCTGGAGTCAGGACAGCCAAGAGACCCAGTACTTC. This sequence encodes CAWSQDSQETQYF.

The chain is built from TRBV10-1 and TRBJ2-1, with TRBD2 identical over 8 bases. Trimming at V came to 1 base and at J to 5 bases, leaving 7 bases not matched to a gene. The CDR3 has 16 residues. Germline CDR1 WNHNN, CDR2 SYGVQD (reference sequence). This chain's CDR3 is CASSEWIAGSDNEQFF. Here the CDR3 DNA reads TGCGCCAGCAGTGAGTGGATAGCGGGATCCGACAATGAGCAGTTCTTC.

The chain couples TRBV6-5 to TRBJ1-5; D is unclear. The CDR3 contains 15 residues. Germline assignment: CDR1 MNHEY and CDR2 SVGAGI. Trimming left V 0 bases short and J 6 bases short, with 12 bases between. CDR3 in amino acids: CASSYSIVAPQPQHF. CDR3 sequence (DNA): TGTGCCAGCAGTTACTCGATTGTGGCCCCTCAGCCCCAGCATTTT.

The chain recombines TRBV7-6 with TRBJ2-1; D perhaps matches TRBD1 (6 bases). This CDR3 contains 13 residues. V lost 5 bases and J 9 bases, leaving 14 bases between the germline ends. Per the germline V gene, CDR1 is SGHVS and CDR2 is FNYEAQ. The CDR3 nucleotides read TGTGCCAGCAGCACCACAGGGAGTCGTGAGCAGTTCTTC. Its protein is CASSTTGSREQFF.

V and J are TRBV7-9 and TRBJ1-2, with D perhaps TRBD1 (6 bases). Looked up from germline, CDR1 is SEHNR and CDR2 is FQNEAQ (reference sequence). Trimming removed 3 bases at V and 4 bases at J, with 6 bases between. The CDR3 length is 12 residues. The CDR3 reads CASSLDSYGYTF. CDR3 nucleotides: TGTGCCAGCAGCTTGGACAGCTATGGCTACACCTTC.

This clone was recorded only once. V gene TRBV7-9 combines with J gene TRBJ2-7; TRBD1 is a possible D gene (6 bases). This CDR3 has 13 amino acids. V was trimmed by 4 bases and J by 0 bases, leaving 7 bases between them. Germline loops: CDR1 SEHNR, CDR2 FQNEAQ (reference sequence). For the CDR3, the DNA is TGTGCCAGCAGCTGGGGGCCCTCCTACGAGCAGTACTTC. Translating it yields CASSWGPSYEQYF.

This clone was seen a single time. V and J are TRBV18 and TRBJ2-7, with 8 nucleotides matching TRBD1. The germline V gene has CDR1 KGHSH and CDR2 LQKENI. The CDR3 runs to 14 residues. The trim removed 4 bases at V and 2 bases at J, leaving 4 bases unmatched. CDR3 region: CASSLMDRAYEQYF. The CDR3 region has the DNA TGTGCCAGCTCACTGATGGACAGGGCCTACGAGCAGTACTTC.

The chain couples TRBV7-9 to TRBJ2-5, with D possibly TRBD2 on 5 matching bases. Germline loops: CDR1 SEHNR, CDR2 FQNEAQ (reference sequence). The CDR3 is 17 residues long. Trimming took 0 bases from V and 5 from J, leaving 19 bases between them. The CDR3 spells CASSLASRTRLWETQYF. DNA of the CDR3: TGTGCCAGCAGCTTAGCGAGTCGTACTAGGCTGTGGGAGACCCAGTACTTC.

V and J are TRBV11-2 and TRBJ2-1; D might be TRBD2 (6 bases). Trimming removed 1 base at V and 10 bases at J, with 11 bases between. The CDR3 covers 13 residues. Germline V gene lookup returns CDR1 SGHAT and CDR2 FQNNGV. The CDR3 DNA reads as TGTGCCAGCAGCTTAGTGGGGGGAAGCGAGCAGTTCTTC. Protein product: CASSLVGGSEQFF.

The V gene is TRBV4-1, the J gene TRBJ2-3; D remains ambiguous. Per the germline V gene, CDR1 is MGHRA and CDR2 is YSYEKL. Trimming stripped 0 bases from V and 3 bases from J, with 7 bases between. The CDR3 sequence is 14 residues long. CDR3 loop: CASSQDRETDTQYF. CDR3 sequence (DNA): TGCGCCAGCAGCCAAGATCGAGAGACAGATACGCAGTATTTT.

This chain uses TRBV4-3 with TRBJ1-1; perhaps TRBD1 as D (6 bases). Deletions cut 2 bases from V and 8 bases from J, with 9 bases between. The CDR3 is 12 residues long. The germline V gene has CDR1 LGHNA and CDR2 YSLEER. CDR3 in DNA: TGCGCCAGCAGCCAAAACACAGGGGAAGCTTTCTTT. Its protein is CASSQNTGEAFF.

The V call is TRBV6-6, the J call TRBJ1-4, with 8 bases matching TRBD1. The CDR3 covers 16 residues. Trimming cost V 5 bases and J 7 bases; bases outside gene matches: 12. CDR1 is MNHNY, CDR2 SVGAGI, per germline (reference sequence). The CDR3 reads CASSTGGQGLSEKLFF. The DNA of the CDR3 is TGTGCCAGCAGTACAGGAGGACAGGGACTTTCTGAAAAACTGTTTTTT.

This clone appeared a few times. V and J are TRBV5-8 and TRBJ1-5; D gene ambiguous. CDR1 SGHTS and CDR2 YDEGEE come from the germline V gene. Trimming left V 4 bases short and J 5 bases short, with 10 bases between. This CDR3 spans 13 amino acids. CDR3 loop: CASSRTRDQPQHF. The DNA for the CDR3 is TGTGCCAGCAGCCGGACTAGAGATCAGCCCCAGCATTTT.

For the CDR3, the DNA is TGTGCCAGCAGACATTACCGGGACAGGGGAGGCGAGACCCAGTACTTC. Amino acids: CASRHYRDRGGETQYF. The chain has TRBV7-9 and TRBJ2-5, with TRBD1 identical over 10 bases. CDR3 length: 16 residues. Germline-derived CDR1 and CDR2 are SEHNR and FQNEAQ (reference sequence). After removal of 6 bases from V and 5 bases from J, the junction contained 12 bases not matched to a gene.

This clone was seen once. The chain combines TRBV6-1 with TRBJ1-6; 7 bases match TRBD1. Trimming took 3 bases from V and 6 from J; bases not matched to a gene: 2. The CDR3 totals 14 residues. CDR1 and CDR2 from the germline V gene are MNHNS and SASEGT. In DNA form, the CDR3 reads TGTGCCAGCAGTGAGGCAGGGGGTAATTCACCCCTCCACTTT. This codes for CASSEAGGNSPLHF.

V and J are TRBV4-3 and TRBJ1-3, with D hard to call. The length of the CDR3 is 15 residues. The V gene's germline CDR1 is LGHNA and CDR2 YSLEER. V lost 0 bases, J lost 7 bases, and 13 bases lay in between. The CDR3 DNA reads TGCGCCAGCAGCCAAGATAAGGCTACGGGGAACACCATATATTTT. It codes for CASSQDKATGNTIYF.

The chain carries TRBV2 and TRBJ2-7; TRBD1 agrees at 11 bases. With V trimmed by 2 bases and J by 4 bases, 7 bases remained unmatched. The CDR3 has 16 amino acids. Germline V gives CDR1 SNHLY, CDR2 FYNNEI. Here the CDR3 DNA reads TGTGCCAGCAGTGAAAATGTCGGGACAGGGGGTTACGAGCAGTACTTC. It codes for CASSENVGTGGYEQYF.

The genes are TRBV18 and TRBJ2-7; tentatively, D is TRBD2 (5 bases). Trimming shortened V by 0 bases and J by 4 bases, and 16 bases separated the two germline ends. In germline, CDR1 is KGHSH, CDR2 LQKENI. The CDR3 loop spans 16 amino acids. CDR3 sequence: CASSPPEEDSYYEQYF. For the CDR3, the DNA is TGTGCCAGCTCACCACCGGAGGAGGACTCCTATTACGAGCAGTACTTC.

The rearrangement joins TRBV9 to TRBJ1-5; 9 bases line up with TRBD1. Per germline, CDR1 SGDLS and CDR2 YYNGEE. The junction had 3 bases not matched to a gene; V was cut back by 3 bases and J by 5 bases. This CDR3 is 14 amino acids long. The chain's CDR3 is CASSEDRGDQPQHF. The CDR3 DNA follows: TGTGCCAGCAGCGAGGACAGGGGTGATCAGCCCCAGCATTTT.

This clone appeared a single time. In DNA form, the CDR3 reads TGTGCCATCAGTGAGCCCCTAGCCGGAGAGACCCAGTACTTC. Residues: CAISEPLAGETQYF. The chain is built from TRBV10-3 and TRBJ2-5; D is possibly TRBD2 (5 bases). Trimming took off 2 bases at V and 4 bases at J, with 11 bases between the two ends. From germline, CDR1 is ENHRY and CDR2 SYGVKD. This CDR3 is built from 14 residues.

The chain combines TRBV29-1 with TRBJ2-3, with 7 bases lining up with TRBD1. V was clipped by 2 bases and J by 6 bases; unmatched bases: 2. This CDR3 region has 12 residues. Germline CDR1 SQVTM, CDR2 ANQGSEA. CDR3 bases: TGCAGCGTTGAAACACAGGGGGATACGCAGTATTTT. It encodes CSVETQGDTQYF.

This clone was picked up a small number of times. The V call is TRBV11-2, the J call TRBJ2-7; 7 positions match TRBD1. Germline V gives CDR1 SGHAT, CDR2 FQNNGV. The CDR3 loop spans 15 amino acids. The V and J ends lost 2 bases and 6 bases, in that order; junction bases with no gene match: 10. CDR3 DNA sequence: TGTGCCAGCAGCTTATCGGCAGGGGGTCGAGTCGAGCAGTACTTC. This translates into CASSLSAGGRVEQYF.

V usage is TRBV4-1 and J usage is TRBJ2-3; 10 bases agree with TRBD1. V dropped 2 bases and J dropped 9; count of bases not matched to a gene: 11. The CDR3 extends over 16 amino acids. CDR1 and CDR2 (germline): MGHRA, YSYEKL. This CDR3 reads CASSQLPGQGFQTQYF. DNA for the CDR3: TGCGCCAGCAGCCAACTTCCGGGACAGGGGTTCCAAACGCAGTATTTT.